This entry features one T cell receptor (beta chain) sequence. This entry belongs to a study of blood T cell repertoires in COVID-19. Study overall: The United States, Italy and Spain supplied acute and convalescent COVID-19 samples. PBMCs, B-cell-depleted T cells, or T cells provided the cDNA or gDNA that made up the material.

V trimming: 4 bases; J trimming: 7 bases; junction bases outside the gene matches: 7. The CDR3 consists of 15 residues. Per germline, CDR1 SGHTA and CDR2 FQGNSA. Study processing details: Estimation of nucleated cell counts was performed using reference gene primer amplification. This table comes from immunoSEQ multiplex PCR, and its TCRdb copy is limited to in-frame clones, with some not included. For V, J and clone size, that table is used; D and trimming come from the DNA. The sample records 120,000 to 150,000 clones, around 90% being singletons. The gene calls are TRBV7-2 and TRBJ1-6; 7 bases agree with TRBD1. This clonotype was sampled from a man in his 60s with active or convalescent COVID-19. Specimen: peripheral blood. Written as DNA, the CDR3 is TGTGCCAGCAGCTCACGACAGGGTTCGAATTCACCCCTCCACTTT. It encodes CASSSRQGSNSPLHF.